The 26 T cell receptor beta chains presented below share a single source sample, sequenced in a study of blood T cell repertoires in COVID-19. The table came from immunoSEQ multiplex PCR; TCRdb's copy has only in-frame clones and leaves some out. Of 200,000 to 250,000 clones in the sample, roughly 80% were seen once. The sequencing sample was made of PBMCs or T cells enriched from blood (not recorded which). These receptors were collected from a woman aged 50 to 65 who had been exposed to COVID-19.

The chain has TRBV27 and TRBJ1-2, with D unclear. The V and J ends lost 5 bases and 10 bases respectively, with 17 bases between them. Germline V gives CDR1 MNHEY, CDR2 SMNVEV (reference sequence). The CDR3 length is 13 residues. The CDR3 region is CASSRAPLEPYTF. The CDR3 DNA reads as TGTGCCAGCAGTCGTGCGCCCCTGGAGCCCTACACCTTC.

This clone has just one count. The chain joins TRBV5-6 to TRBJ1-3, with D possibly matching TRBD1 (5 bases). Germline CDR1 reads SGHDT; CDR2 reads YYEEEE. The CDR3 runs to 16 residues. V was shortened by 3 bases and J by 3 bases, with 16 bases between the two germline ends. In DNA, the CDR3 is TGTGCCAGCAGCTCCCTACCCGGCAGGGATGGAAACACCATATATTTT. It codes for CASSSLPGRDGNTIYF.

The chain couples TRBV5-6 to TRBJ2-3; TRBD2 aligns across 14 bases. The CDR3 length is 17 residues. Germline values: CDR1 SGHDT, CDR2 YYEEEE. The trim removed 4 bases at V and 5 bases at J, leaving 9 bases unmatched. The CDR3 DNA reads TGTGCCAGCAGCGGGAGACTAGCGGGGGGGACTGGAGATACGCAGTATTTT. This gives the protein CASSGRLAGGTGDTQYF.

This chain joins TRBV7-3 and TRBJ2-3; 9 nucleotides match TRBD2. The CDR3 sequence is 15 residues long. The ends lost 5 bases at V and 1 base at J; junction bases unmatched: 4. CDR1 and CDR2 from the germline V gene are SGHTA and FQGTGA. CDR3: CASSQIAGGTDTQYF. CDR3 nucleotides: TGTGCCAGCAGCCAGATAGCGGGGGGCACAGATACGCAGTATTTT.

The V and J genes are TRBV12-5 and TRBJ2-2, with 7 bases that match TRBD1. In germline, CDR1 is LGHNT, CDR2 FRNRAP. V lost 4 bases, J lost 3 bases, and 8 bases stayed unmatched. CDR3 length: 16 amino acids. CDR3 sequence reads: CASGSPDRADTGELFF. The DNA of the CDR3 is TGTGCTAGTGGTTCCCCCGACAGGGCCGACACCGGGGAGCTGTTTTTT.

The chain joins TRBV11-3 to TRBJ1-6, with 8 positions matching TRBD1. V shed 1 base, J shed 7 bases, and the junction held 3 bases outside the gene matches. This CDR3 comprises 15 residues. Germline-derived CDR1 and CDR2 are SGHNT and YENEEA. DNA of the CDR3: TGTGCCAGCAGCTTAGGGACAGGGCCAAATTCACCCCTCCACTTT. This translates into CASSLGTGPNSPLHF.

This chain links TRBV2 with TRBJ1-3, with 11 positions matching TRBD1. V dropped 5 bases and J dropped 3; count of bases not matched to a gene: 15. The CDR3 is made up of 19 amino acids. Looked up from germline, CDR1 is SNHLY and CDR2 is FYNNEI. The CDR3 spells CASSPPRDRGKTVGNTIYF. CDR3 coding DNA: TGTGCCAGCAGTCCCCCTCGGGACAGGGGGAAGACTGTTGGAAACACCATATATTTT.

The chain joins TRBV28 to TRBJ1-2; TRBD1 might be the D (6 bases). Trimming cost V 2 bases and J 0 bases, with 13 bases left between them. Germline loops: CDR1 MDHEN, CDR2 SYDVKM. CDR3 length: 16 residues. This CDR3 reads CASSLNWGGTNYGYTF. Written as DNA, the CDR3 is TGTGCCAGCAGTTTAAATTGGGGGGGCACTAACTATGGCTACACCTTC.

The chain carries TRBV12-3 or TRBV12-4 and TRBJ2-5, with D unclear. The length of the CDR3 is 13 residues. The germline V and J ends were trimmed by 3 bases and 5 bases, with 10 bases remaining between them. DNA for the CDR3: TGTGCCAGCAGTTTGATACAGTGGGAGACCCAGTACTTC. Translating gives CASSLIQWETQYF.

The V call is TRBV4-2, the J call TRBJ2-3; maybe TRBD2 (5 bases). V lost 0 bases, J lost 1 base, and 14 bases lay in between. The CDR3 is made up of 17 amino acids. Per the germline V gene, CDR1 is LGHNA and CDR2 is YNFKEQ. The CDR3 DNA sequence: TGTGCCAGCAGCCAAGACCCCCGGGGAGCGGGCACAGATACGCAGTATTTT. It is translated as CASSQDPRGAGTDTQYF.

About this clone itself: Other DNA sequences from this sample encode an identical CDR3 as well. The rearrangement links TRBV5-1 to TRBJ2-7; possibly TRBD2 for D (6 bases). Germline V lookup: CDR1 SGHRS, CDR2 YFSETQ. V was clipped by 0 bases and J by 1 base, with 8 bases between them. The CDR3 is 14 amino acids. CDR3 in amino acids: CASSLVGGSYEQYF. CDR3 bases: TGCGCCAGCAGCTTGGTTGGGGGGTCCTACGAGCAGTACTTC.

This chain connects TRBV13 to TRBJ1-4, with 9 bases matching TRBD1. Germline assignment: CDR1 PRHDT and CDR2 FYEKMQ (reference sequence). The CDR3 runs 14 residues. J lost 6 bases, V lost 4 bases, and 3 bases had no gene match. CDR3 in amino acids: CASSSQGADEKLFF. In DNA, the CDR3 is TGTGCCAGCAGCTCACAGGGGGCTGATGAAAAACTGTTTTTT.

This clone was observed once. The rearrangement links TRBV7-9 to TRBJ1-4; 8 positions match TRBD1. Germline CDR1 SEHNR, CDR2 FQNEAQ (reference sequence). With V trimmed by 7 bases and J by 7 bases, 11 bases remained unmatched. This CDR3 is 15 amino acids long. This CDR3 is CASTYSGTGGEKLFF. The CDR3, as DNA: TGTGCCAGCACCTACTCCGGGACAGGAGGTGAAAAACTGTTTTTT.

This sequence joins TRBV6-4 and TRBJ2-5; TRBD1 might be the D (6 bases). The CDR3 covers 14 residues. The V and J ends lost 8 bases and 5 bases respectively, with 18 bases between them. Germline V CDR1 and CDR2: MRHNA, SNTAGT. The CDR3 loop is CASGRVRGKETQYF. CDR3 nucleotides: TGTGCCAGCGGCCGGGTCAGGGGTAAGGAGACCCAGTACTTC.

The chain links TRBV7-9 to TRBJ2-2; 8 bases are shared with TRBD1. The CDR3 loop spans 12 amino acids. Germline CDR1 SEHNR, CDR2 FQNEAQ (reference sequence). Losses at the gene ends were 8 bases for V and 7 bases for J; bases not matched to a gene: 3. This CDR3 reads CASQGAVGELFF. The CDR3 DNA reads TGTGCCAGCCAGGGGGCGGTCGGGGAGCTGTTTTTT.

With regard to this clone: The junction departs from germline at one end; a sequencing error may be responsible. The genes are TRBV6-2 or TRBV6-3 and TRBJ2-7, with TRBD1 as a possible D gene (5 bases). CDR3 size: 12 residues. From germline, CDR1 is MNHEY and CDR2 SVGEGT. CDR3 loop: CASSYAPGNLCF. The CDR3 DNA follows: TGTGCCAGCAGTTACGCCCCAGGGAATCTTTGCTTC.

The chain combines TRBV12-5 with TRBJ2-2; 7 bases align to TRBD1. The V segment lost 0 bases and the J segment 7 bases; nucleotides outside the gene matches: 2. The CDR3 length is 14 residues. Germline V gene data show CDR1 as LGHNT and CDR2 as FRNRAP. The CDR3 loop is CASGLVQGVGELFF. As DNA, the CDR3 is TGTGCTAGTGGTTTGGTGCAGGGGGTCGGGGAGCTGTTTTTT.

This chain links TRBV4-1 with TRBJ1-2; D is undetermined. Germline CDR1 is MGHRA and CDR2 is YSYEKL. The ends were cut back, 0 bases at V and 4 bases at J, with 12 bases in the middle. The CDR3 contains 15 residues. This chain's CDR3 is CASSQESELPYGYTF. In DNA, the CDR3 is TGCGCCAGCAGCCAAGAGTCGGAGCTACCCTATGGCTACACCTTC.

The chain couples TRBV18 to TRBJ2-1; the match to TRBD2 covers 12 bases. The CDR3 is made up of 15 amino acids. Germline assignment: CDR1 KGHSH and CDR2 LQKENI. The V and J ends lost 7 bases and 4 bases, in that order; junction bases with no gene match: 5. This chain's CDR3 is CASFPSGGAYNEQFF. For the CDR3, the DNA is TGTGCCAGCTTCCCTAGCGGGGGGGCGTACAATGAGCAGTTCTTC.

This clone has a single count. The chain employs TRBV5-1 and TRBJ1-1; 9 bases agree with TRBD1. Trimming at V came to 4 bases and at J to 5 bases, leaving 9 bases not matched to a gene. Germline CDR1 and CDR2: SGHRS and YFSETQ. This CDR3 contains 15 residues. CDR3 sequence (DNA): TGCGCCAGCAGCCTCTCTCAGGGACAGGGAACTGAAGCTTTCTTT. Its protein is CASSLSQGQGTEAFF.

The chain employs TRBV27 and TRBJ1-1; D is perhaps TRBD1 (5 bases). Germline CDR1 MNHEY, CDR2 SMNVEV (reference sequence). This CDR3 is 17 amino acids long. Trimming took off 0 bases at V and 1 base at J, with 15 bases between the two ends. Here the CDR3 reads CASSLSDRGRPNTEAFF. CDR3 nucleotides: TGTGCCAGCAGTTTATCTGACAGAGGAAGACCGAACACTGAAGCTTTCTTT.

The genes are TRBV12-3 or TRBV12-4 and TRBJ2-7; TRBD1 matches 9 bases. This CDR3 is 13 amino acids long. V was clipped by 3 bases and J by 10 bases; unmatched bases: 7. The CDR3 DNA follows: TGTGCCAGCAGTTTCAGGACAGGGGATGATCAGTACTTC. Its protein is CASSFRTGDDQYF.

The rearrangement links TRBV29-1 to TRBJ2-7; 9 bases map to TRBD1. Per the germline V gene, CDR1 is SQVTM and CDR2 is ANQGSEA. The CDR3 sequence is 13 residues long. With V trimmed by 3 bases and J by 6 bases, 6 bases remained unmatched. CDR3 sequence (DNA): TGCAGCGTTGATTTGGGACAGGGCCTCGAGCAGTACTTC. Translation: CSVDLGQGLEQYF.

This chain links TRBV30 with TRBJ1-2; D remains ambiguous. V was shortened by 4 bases and J by 8 bases, with 14 bases between the two germline ends. CDR1 is GTSNPN and CDR2 is SVGIG in the germline V gene (reference sequence). The CDR3 runs to 12 residues. The CDR3 sequence: CAWTPGFGGYTF. CDR3 DNA sequence: TGTGCCTGGACCCCCGGGTTCGGAGGCTACACCTTC.

This chain connects TRBV6-1 to TRBJ1-2; D call uncertain. This CDR3 has 16 residues. Germline CDR1 reads MNHNS; CDR2 reads SASEGT. The V gene lost 2 bases and the J gene lost 0 bases, with 13 bases spanning the gap. CDR3 residues: CASSEYSRGANYGYTF. CDR3 coding DNA: TGTGCCAGCAGTGAATACTCCCGGGGAGCTAACTATGGCTACACCTTC.

V and J are TRBV15 and TRBJ2-3; 9 nucleotides match TRBD2. The CDR3 loop spans 17 amino acids. The germline V gene has CDR1 LNHNV and CDR2 YYDKDF (reference sequence). V gave up 5 bases and J gave up 9 bases; unmatched junction bases: 18. The CDR3 loop is CATSLTNPGLANSTQYF. CDR3 DNA sequence: TGTGCCACCAGCTTAACGAACCCGGGACTAGCCAATTCGACGCAGTATTTT.